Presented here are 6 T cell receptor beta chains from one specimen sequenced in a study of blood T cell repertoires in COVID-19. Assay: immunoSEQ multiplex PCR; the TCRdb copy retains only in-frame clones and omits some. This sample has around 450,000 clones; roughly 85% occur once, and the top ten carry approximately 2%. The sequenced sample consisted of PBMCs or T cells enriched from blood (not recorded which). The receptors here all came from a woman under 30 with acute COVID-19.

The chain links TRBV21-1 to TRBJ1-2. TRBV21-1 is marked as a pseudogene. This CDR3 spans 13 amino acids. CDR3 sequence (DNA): TGTGCCAGCAGCAAGACACGGGAGTATGGCTACACCTTC. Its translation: CASSKTREYGYTF.

Written as DNA, the CDR3 is TGCGCCAGCACCGAGGGAACAACTAATGAAAAACTGTTTTTT. Translated, it gives CASTEGTTNEKLFF. V and J are TRBV5-1 and TRBJ1-4, with D unclear. Germline V gene lookup returns CDR1 SGHRS and CDR2 YFSETQ. V dropped 6 bases and J dropped 0 bases, with 9 bases sitting between them. The CDR3 loop spans 14 amino acids.

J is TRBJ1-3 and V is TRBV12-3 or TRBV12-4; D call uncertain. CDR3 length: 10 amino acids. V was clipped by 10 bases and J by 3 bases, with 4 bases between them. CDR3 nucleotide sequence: TGTGCCACCCGTGGAAACACCATATATTTT. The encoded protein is CATRGNTIYF.

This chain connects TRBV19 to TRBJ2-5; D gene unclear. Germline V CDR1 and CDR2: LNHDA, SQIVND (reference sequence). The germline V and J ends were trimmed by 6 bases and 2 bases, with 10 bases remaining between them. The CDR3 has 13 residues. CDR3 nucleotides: TGTGCCAGTAGCCCTACCCCGCAAGAGACCCAGTACTTC. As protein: CASSPTPQETQYF. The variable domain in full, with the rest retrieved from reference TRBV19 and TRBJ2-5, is DGGITQSPKYLFRKEGQNVTLSCEQNLNHDAMYWYRQDPGQGLRLIYYSQIVNDFQKGDIAEGYSVSREKKESFPLTVTSAQKNPTAFYLCASSPTPQETQYFGPGTRLLVL.

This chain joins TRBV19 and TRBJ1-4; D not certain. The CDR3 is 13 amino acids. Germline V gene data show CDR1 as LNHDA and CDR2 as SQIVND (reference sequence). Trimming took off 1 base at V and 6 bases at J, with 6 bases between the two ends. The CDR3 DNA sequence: TGTGCCAGTAGTATAGCTCTAGATGAAAAACTGTTTTTT. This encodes CASSIALDEKLFF. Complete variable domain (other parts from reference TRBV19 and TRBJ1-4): DGGITQSPKYLFRKEGQNVTLSCEQNLNHDAMYWYRQDPGQGLRLIYYSQIVNDFQKGDIAEGYSVSREKKESFPLTVTSAQKNPTAFYLCASSIALDEKLFFGSGTQLSVL.

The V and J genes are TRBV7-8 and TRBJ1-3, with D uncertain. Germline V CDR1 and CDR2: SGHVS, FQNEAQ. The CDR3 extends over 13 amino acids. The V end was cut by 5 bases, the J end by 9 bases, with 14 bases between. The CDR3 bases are TGTGCCAGCAGCCACGACCTACAGAGCACCATATATTTT. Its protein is CASSHDLQSTIYF.